This T cell receptor beta chain was captured in a study of blood T cell repertoires in COVID-19. Looking at the study overall: The United States, Italy and Spain supplied acute and convalescent COVID-19 samples. Sources were T cells, B-cell-depleted T cells, or PBMCs; the material itself was cDNA or gDNA.

The V gene's germline CDR1 is SEHNR and CDR2 FQNEAQ (reference sequence). Trimming pared 2 bases from V and 2 bases from J, leaving 11 bases between. The CDR3 extends over 15 amino acids. Per the original data handling: For nucleated cells, counts were estimated from reference gene primer amplification. Sequencing used immunoSEQ multiplex PCR; TCRdb keeps in-frame clones, though not all of them. V, J and clone size derive from that table, while D and trimming were established from the DNA sequence. The table shows about 83,000 clones, with 87% occurring only once. This clonotype was sampled from a woman aged 45-65 years with active or convalescent COVID-19. V and J are TRBV7-9 and TRBJ2-3, with unresolved D. Material: peripheral blood. DNA of the CDR3: TGTGCCAGCAGCTTACAGGCCTTGGCCACAGATACGCAGTATTTT. It translates to CASSLQALATDTQYF.